Reported below is one T cell receptor (beta chain). Its antigen is not known. These data belong to a study of monozygotic twins with inflammatory bowel disease. CDR1 GTSNPN and CDR2 SVGIG come from the germline V gene (reference sequence). This CDR3 has 13 residues. Blood (just over 2.4 ml) was collected from every donor individually. For each CDR3 protein, TCRdb gives one entry from its re-call of the 5' RACE reads, without DNA. The repertoire table contains approximately 420,000 distinct CDR3 sequences. Study-wide results and caveats: Healthy co-twins exceeded IBD patients in TCRbeta diversity as measured by inverse Simpson.

This TCR was recovered from a human donor with ulcerative colitis or Crohn's disease, or a healthy co-twin of an affected twin (not recorded which). The chain employs TRBV30 and TRBJ2-1; TCRdb picks TRBD2, but there is no DNA to check that call. The sample taken for sequencing was blood. The CDR3 protein is CAWTGGSQNEQFF.